Described below is a single T cell receptor beta chain sequence and its context. A deep-level run was used for the assay. Sorted-subset replicate PCR reactions were performed with 200 ng DNA, corresponding to roughly 27,000 T cell genomes. As processed by the authors: As immunoSEQ supplied junction-only sequences (without quality scores), filtering differed. The protocol was immunoSEQ multiplex PCR, while the TCRdb copy is restricted to in-frame clones and leaves out a portion. The V and J calls and the clone size are those of that table, but D and trimming were determined from the DNA. This table holds approximately 1.4 million clones, approximately 98% found once. This record belongs to a study of shared clonotypes between healthy human individuals. Donors had no recently reported acute infections or vaccinations and were HIV-negative. Germline V gene lookup returns CDR1 SGHDN and CDR2 FVKESK. Trimming took 2 bases from V and 3 from J, leaving 20 bases between them. The CDR3 is 17 amino acids.

Sequences were obtained from naive CD4+ T cells sorted from blood. Noted subset: CD45RA+ positively selected. The chain joins TRBV14 to TRBJ2-7; tentatively, D is TRBD1 or TRBD2 (6 bases each). This clonotype originated in a man younger than 40 in good health. The CDR3 region is CASSQNPLRDKNYEQYF. Here the CDR3 DNA reads TGTGCCAGCAGCCAAAATCCCTTGCGGGACAAGAACTACGAGCAGTACTTC.